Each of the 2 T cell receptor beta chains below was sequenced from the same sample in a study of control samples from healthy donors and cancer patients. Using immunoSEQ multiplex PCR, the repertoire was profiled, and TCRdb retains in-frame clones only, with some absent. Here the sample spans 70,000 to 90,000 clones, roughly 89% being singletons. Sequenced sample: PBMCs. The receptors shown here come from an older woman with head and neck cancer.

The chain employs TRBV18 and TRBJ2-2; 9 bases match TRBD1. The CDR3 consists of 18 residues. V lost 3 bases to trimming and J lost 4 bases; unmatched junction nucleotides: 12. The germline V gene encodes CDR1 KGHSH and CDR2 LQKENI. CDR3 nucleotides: TGTGCCAGCTCACCGCAGACAGGGGGTCCAAGCGGCACCGGGGAGCTGTTTTTT. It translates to CASSPQTGGPSGTGELFF.

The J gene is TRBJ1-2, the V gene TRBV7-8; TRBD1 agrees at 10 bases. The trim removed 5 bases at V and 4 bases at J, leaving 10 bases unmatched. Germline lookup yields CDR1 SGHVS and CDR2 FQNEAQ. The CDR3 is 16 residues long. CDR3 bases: TGTGCCAGCAGCCCAAGGTCGGGACAGGGGTCCTATGGCTACACCTTC. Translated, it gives CASSPRSGQGSYGYTF.